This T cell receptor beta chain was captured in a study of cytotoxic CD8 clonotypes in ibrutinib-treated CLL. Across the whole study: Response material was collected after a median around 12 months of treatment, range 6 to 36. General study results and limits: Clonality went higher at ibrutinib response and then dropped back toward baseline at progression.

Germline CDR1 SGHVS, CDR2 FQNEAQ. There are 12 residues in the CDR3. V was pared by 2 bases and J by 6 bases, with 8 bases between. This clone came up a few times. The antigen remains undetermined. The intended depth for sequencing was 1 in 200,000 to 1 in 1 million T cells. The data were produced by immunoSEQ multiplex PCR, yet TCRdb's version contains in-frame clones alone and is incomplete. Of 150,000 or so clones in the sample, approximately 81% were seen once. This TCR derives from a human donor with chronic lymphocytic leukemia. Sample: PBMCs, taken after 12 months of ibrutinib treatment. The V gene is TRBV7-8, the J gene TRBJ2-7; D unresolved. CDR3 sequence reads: CASSLQVTEQYF. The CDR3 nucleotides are TGTGCCAGCAGCTTACAAGTAACCGAGCAGTACTTC.